This TCR beta chain was identified in a study of T cell responses to AZD1222 COVID-19 vaccine. The study's findings and limits: None of the repertoires were sampled until the peak T cell response had passed. At study baseline, merely six AZD1222 recipients were seropositive.

In regard to this clone: Its matching antigen is unknown.

Data came from immunoSEQ multiplex PCR; TCRdb stores just in-frame clones and leaves some out. The table records roughly 49,000 clones, roughly 87% of them present only once. This sequence originates from an adult who received the AZD1222 COVID-19 vaccine. The sample in question was peripheral blood, obtained 28 days after the second AZD1222 dose.

In DNA form, the CDR3 reads TGCGCCAGCAGCTTGGCCGAGGGGAGCACTGAAGCTTTCTTT. It translates to CASSLAEGSTEAFF. The V call is TRBV5-1, the J call TRBJ1-1; weak D call: TRBD1 (5 bases). V was clipped by 0 bases and J by 4 bases, with 10 bases between them. This CDR3 has 14 residues. Germline V gives CDR1 SGHRS, CDR2 YFSETQ. The variable domain in full, with the rest retrieved from reference TRBV5-1 and TRBJ1-1, is KAGVTQTPRYLIKTRGQQVTLSCSPISGHRSVSWYQQTPGQGLQFLFEYFSETQRNKGNFPGRFSGRQFSNSRSEMNVSTLELGDSALYLCASSLAEGSTEAFFGQGTRLTVV.